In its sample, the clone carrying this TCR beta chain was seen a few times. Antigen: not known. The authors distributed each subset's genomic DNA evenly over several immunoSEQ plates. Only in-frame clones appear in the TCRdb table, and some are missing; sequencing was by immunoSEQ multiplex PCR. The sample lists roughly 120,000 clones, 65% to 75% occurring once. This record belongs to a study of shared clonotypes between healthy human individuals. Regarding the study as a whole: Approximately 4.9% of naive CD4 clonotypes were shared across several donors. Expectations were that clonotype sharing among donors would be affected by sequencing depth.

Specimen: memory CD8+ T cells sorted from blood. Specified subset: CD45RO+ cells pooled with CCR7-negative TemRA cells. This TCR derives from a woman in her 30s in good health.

The CDR3, as DNA: TGCGCCAGCGGAGACCCTTCCTACGAGCAGTACTTC. Amino acid sequence: CASGDPSYEQYF. V is TRBV5-1 and J is TRBJ2-7; D remains unclear. The V gene's germline CDR1 is SGHRS and CDR2 YFSETQ. This CDR3 region has 12 residues. V was cut by 7 bases and J by 1 base, with 9 bases left in between.